The clone carrying this TCR beta chain occurred a few times. Molecular barcoding with unique molecular identifiers was used for the TCRbeta library. In TCRdb, the PCR reads were re-called with MiXCR into one record per CDR3 protein. Among some 530,000 distinct CDR3 sequences, 12% were seen once, and the ten largest hold about 5.4%. The germline CDR1 and CDR2 sequences are SGHRS and YFSETQ. The CDR3 has 15 amino acids. Trimming removed 6 bases from V and 0 bases from J, with 12 bases in between. The data belong to a study of T-cell reconstitution after alpha-beta-depleted transplantation in children. The chain employs TRBV5-1 and TRBJ2-2, with D possibly being TRBD2 (5 bases). The origin of this receptor is a human donor who donated a stem cell graft to a child with combined immunodeficiency. The sample was PBMCs from the stem cell graft donor, taken from the stem cell graft. The CDR3 reads CASTLGGANTGELFF. In nucleotides, the CDR3 is TGCGCCAGCACCCTTGGAGGCGCGAACACCGGGGAGCTGTTTTTT.